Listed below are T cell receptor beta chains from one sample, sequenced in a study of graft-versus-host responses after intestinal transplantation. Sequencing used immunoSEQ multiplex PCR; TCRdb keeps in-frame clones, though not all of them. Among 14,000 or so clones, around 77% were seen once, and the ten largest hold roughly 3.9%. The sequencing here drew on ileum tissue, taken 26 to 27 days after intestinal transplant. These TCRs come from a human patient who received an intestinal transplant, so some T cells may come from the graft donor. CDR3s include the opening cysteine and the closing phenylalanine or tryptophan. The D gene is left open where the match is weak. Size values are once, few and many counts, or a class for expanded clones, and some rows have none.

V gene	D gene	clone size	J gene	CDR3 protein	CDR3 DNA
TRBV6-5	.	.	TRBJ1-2	CASSYRPQAEGYTF	TGTGCCAGCAGTTATCGGCCACAGGCGGAAGGCTACACCTTC
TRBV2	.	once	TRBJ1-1	CASKAWTGVNTEAFF	TGTGCCAGCAAGGCGTGGACGGGAGTCAACACTGAAGCTTTCTTT
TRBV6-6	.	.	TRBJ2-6	CASSSSSGANVLTF	TGTGCCAGCAGTTCTAGCTCTGGGGCCAACGTCCTGACTTTC
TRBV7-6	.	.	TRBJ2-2	CASSLVVAGAGTGELFF	TGTGCCAGCAGCTTAGTGGTGGCGGGCGCGGGCACCGGGGAGCTGTTTTTT
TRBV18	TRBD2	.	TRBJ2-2	CASSPTSGGTNTGELFF	TGTGCCAGCTCACCAACTAGCGGGGGTACGAACACCGGGGAGCTGTTTTTT
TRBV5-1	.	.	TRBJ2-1	CASSLFRVGASYNEQFF	TGCGCCAGCAGCTTGTTTCGGGTGGGGGCCTCCTACAATGAGCAGTTCTTC
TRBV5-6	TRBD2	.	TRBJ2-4	CASSLDSGGRSDIQYF	TGTGCCAGCAGCTTGGATAGCGGGGGACGGTCGGACATTCAGTACTTC
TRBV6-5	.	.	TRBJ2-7	CASSPTHFMGYEQYF	TGTGCCAGCAGTCCGACTCATTTTATGGGCTACGAGCAGTACTTC
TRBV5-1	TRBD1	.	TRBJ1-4	CASSLTGEINEKLFF	TGCGCCAGCAGCTTGACAGGGGAAATAAATGAAAAACTGTTTTTT
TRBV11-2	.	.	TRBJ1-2	CASSLDHNYGYTF	TGTGCCAGCAGCTTAGATCATAACTATGGCTACACCTTC
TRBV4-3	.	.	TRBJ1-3	CASSQERWGGENTIYF	TGCGCCAGCAGCCAAGAGCGATGGGGGGGGGAAAACACCATATATTTT
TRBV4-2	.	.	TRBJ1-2	CASSQESSDPSGLVYGYTF	TGTGCCAGCAGCCAAGAATCTTCTGACCCCAGCGGGTTGGTGTATGGCTACACCTTC
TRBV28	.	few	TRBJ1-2	CASSLGVVGGGYTF	TGTGCCAGCAGTTTAGGAGTGGTGGGTGGCGGCTACACCTTC
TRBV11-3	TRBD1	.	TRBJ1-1	CASSGPGTGVNTEAFF	TGTGCCAGCAGCGGTCCCGGGACAGGGGTGAACACTGAAGCTTTCTTT
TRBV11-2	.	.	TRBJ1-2	CASSFGQYGYTF	TGTGCCAGCAGCTTCGGACAGTATGGCTACACCTTC
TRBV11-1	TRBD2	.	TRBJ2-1	CASSLASGDHNEQFF	TGTGCCAGCAGCTTAGCTAGCGGGGACCACAATGAGCAGTTCTTC
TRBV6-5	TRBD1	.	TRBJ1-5	CASRYRGLSNQPQHF	TGTGCCAGCAGATACAGGGGGCTTAGCAATCAGCCCCAGCATTTT
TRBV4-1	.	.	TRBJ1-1	CASSKQAAQNTEAFF	TGCGCCAGCAGCAAACAGGCCGCCCAGAACACTGAAGCTTTCTTT
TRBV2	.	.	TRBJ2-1	CASMSGRTGQRYEQFF	TGTGCCAGCATGTCTGGCCGGACGGGACAACGGTATGAGCAGTTCTTC
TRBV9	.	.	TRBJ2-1	CASSVEGTAYNEQFF	TGTGCCAGCAGCGTAGAAGGTACAGCTTACAATGAGCAGTTCTTC
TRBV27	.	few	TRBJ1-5	CASSLGGVGVYNQPQHF	TGTGCCAGCAGTTTAGGGGGGGTAGGGGTCTACAATCAGCCCCAGCATTTT
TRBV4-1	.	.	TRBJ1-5	CASSQVGLGSQPQHF	TGCGCCAGCAGCCAAGTCGGTCTTGGGAGTCAGCCCCAGCATTTT
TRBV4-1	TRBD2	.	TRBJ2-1	CASSQATSGRGEQFF	TGCGCCAGCAGCCAAGCGACTAGCGGGAGGGGTGAGCAGTTCTTC
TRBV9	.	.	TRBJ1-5	CASSAREAQHF	TGTGCCAGCAGCGCCAGGGAAGCCCAGCATTTT
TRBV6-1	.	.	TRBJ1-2	CASSGRQPDFLLYGYTF	TGTGCCAGCAGTGGACGTCAGCCCGACTTCCTTCTTTATGGCTACACCTTC
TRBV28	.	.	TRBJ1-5	CASSLLQPQHF	TGTGCCAGCAGTTTACTTCAGCCCCAGCATTTT
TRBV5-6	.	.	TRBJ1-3	CASSDSSGNTIYF	TGTGCCAGCAGCGACAGCTCTGGAAACACCATATATTTT
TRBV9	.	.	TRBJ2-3	CASSVAGADRADTQYF	TGTGCCAGCAGCGTAGCTGGGGCAGATAGGGCGGATACGCAGTATTTT
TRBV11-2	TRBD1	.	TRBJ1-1	CASSPPRQGTTEAFF	TGTGCCAGCAGCCCCCCGAGACAGGGGACCACTGAAGCTTTCTTT
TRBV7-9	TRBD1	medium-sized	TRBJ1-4	CASSGGTANEKLFF	TGTGCCAGCAGTGGAGGGACAGCTAATGAAAAACTGTTTTTT
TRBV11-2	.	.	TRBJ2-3	CASSLDAAGTDTQYF	TGTGCCAGCAGCTTAGACGCCGCGGGGACAGATACGCAGTATTTT
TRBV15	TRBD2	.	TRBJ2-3	CATSRERGGTDTQYF	TGTGCCACCAGCAGAGAGCGGGGGGGCACAGATACGCAGTATTTT
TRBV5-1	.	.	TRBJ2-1	CASSLAGTHYNEQFF	TGCGCCAGCAGCTTGGCAGGGACACATTACAATGAGCAGTTCTTC
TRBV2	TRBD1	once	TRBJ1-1	CASSGGTGNTEAFF	TGTGCCAGCAGTGGAGGGACAGGGAACACTGAAGCTTTCTTT
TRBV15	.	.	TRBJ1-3	CATSRDSGSGNTIYF	TGTGCCACCAGCAGAGATTCGGGATCTGGAAACACCATATATTTT
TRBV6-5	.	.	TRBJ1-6	CASSYTGHNNSPLHF	TGTGCCAGCAGTTACACGGGACACAATAATTCACCCCTCCACTTT
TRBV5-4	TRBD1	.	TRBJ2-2	CASSSNNGQGGTGELFF	TGTGCCAGCAGCTCGAACAATGGACAGGGAGGCACCGGGGAGCTGTTTTTT
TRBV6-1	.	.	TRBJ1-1	CASSDRVGGTEAFF	TGTGCCAGCAGTGACAGGGTGGGAGGCACTGAAGCTTTCTTT
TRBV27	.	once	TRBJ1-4	CASSEWGGRFEKLFF	TGTGCCAGCAGTGAGTGGGGGGGGCGATTCGAAAAACTGTTTTTT
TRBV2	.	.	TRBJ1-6	CASGRSYRATYNSPLHF	TGTGCCAGCGGGAGATCCTACAGGGCAACCTATAATTCACCCCTCCACTTT
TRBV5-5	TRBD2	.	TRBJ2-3	CASSLALLAGGTDTQYF	TGTGCCAGCAGCTTGGCCCTACTAGCGGGGGGCACAGATACGCAGTATTTT
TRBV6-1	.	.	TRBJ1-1	CASRVGPNTEAFF	TGTGCCAGCAGGGTGGGCCCTAACACTGAAGCTTTCTTT
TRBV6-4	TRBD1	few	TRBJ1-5	CASSDSAGQGANQPQHF	TGTGCCAGCAGTGACTCAGCGGGACAGGGGGCCAATCAGCCCCAGCATTTT
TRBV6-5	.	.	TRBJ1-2	CASSSIPSGYTF	TGTGCCAGCAGCTCTATACCGAGTGGCTACACCTTC
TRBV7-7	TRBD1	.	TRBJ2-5	CASSRDSQETQYF	TGTGCTAGCAGCAGGGACAGCCAAGAGACCCAGTACTTC
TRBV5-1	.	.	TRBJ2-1	CASSLTTRGEQFF	TGCGCCAGCAGCTTGACGACAAGGGGCGAGCAGTTCTTC
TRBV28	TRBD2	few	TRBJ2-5	CASSLAALAGAETQYF	TGTGCCAGCAGTTTAGCGGCACTAGCGGGAGCTGAGACCCAGTACTTC
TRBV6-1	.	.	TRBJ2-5	CASSATPFSYQETQYF	TGTGCCAGCAGTGCGACACCGTTCTCGTACCAAGAGACCCAGTACTTC
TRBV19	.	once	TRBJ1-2	CASSIDLERPNYGYTF	TGTGCCAGTAGTATAGATCTGGAGAGACCTAACTATGGCTACACCTTC
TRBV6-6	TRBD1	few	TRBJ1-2	CASSYSGTGINYGYTF	TGTGCCAGCAGTTACTCGGGGACAGGGATTAACTATGGCTACACCTTC
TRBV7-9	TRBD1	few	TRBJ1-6	CASSSQTGSFSPLHF	TGTGCCAGCAGCTCCCAGACAGGGTCTTTTTCACCCCTCCACTTT
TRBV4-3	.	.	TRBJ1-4	CASSQDRLINEKLFF	TGCGCCAGCAGCCAAGATCGACTGATTAATGAAAAACTGTTTTTT
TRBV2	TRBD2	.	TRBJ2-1	CASSESVLAGGVEQFF	TGTGCCAGCAGTGAATCAGTACTAGCGGGGGGAGTTGAGCAGTTCTTC